What follows are 7 T cell receptor beta chains derived from one specimen sequenced in a study of T cell responses to AZD1222 COVID-19 vaccine. The repertoire was sequenced with immunoSEQ multiplex PCR; TCRdb's copy has only in-frame clones and lacks some. There are 150,000 or so clones in the sample; about nine tenths occur only once, and approximately 5.1% lies in the top ten. The sample here was peripheral blood, taken on day 0 of AZD1222 vaccination. The receptor set was obtained from an adult in good health.

This clone was seen a single time. This chain links TRBV5-1 with TRBJ2-1, with D possibly being TRBD1 (6 bases). Germline V gene data show CDR1 as SGHRS and CDR2 as YFSETQ. CDR3 length: 12 residues. Trimming stripped 4 bases from V and 7 bases from J, with 9 bases between. CDR3 loop: CASSIQGNEQFF. CDR3 bases: TGCGCCAGCAGCATACAGGGAAATGAGCAGTTCTTC.

The J gene is TRBJ1-5, the V gene TRBV5-1; D call uncertain. This CDR3 region has 14 residues. The germline V gene has CDR1 SGHRS and CDR2 YFSETQ. V was shortened by 0 bases and J by 3 bases, with 7 bases between the two germline ends. The CDR3 region has the DNA TGCGCCAGCAGCTTGGGGCAGCCCAATCAGCCCCAGCATTTT. It encodes CASSLGQPNQPQHF.

The rearrangement joins TRBV3-1 (or the pseudogene TRBV3-2) to TRBJ1-2; 7 positions match TRBD1. The V segment lost 4 bases and the J segment 6 bases; nucleotides outside the gene matches: 11. The CDR3 totals 15 residues. Germline CDR1 reads LGHDT; CDR2 reads YNNKEL (reference sequence). This CDR3 is CASSPQGRRVDGYTF. In DNA form, the CDR3 reads TGTGCCAGCAGCCCACAGGGGCGGCGAGTCGATGGCTACACCTTC.

This clone has just a few counts. The CDR3 DNA reads as TGCAGCGTTATAAGTCTATTGAACACCGGGGAGCTGTTTTTT. Encoded protein: CSVISLLNTGELFF. This rearrangement joins TRBV29-1 to TRBJ2-2; D call uncertain. The CDR3 is made up of 14 amino acids. Germline V gene data show CDR1 as SQVTM and CDR2 as ANQGSEA. Trimming stripped 5 bases from V and 1 base from J, with 11 bases between.

The rearrangement joins TRBV28 to TRBJ1-2; possible D gene TRBD1, 6 bases. The germline gives CDR1 MDHEN, CDR2 SYDVKM. This CDR3 comprises 14 residues. V was cut by 7 bases and J by 8 bases, with 20 bases left in between. The CDR3 coding sequence is TGTGCCAGCACTAGACCGGGACACCTTGGGGGCTACACCTTC. It is translated as CASTRPGHLGGYTF.

The rearrangement uses TRBV11-2 and TRBJ1-3; the D gene is possibly TRBD1 (5 bases). This CDR3 region has 13 residues. Germline V gene data show CDR1 as SGHAT and CDR2 as FQNNGV. V lost 5 bases, J lost 5 bases, and 10 bases lay in between. DNA for the CDR3: TGTGCCAGCAGCCAAGGGGTGCGAAACACCATATATTTT. This encodes CASSQGVRNTIYF.

This chain uses TRBV27 with TRBJ2-7; the D gene is possibly TRBD2 (5 bases). V lost 5 bases, J lost 5 bases, and 22 bases lay in between. Per germline, CDR1 MNHEY and CDR2 SMNVEV (reference sequence). The CDR3 is 16 amino acids. This CDR3 is CASSPFWGAPTHEQYF. CDR3 bases: TGTGCCAGCAGTCCGTTTTGGGGAGCCCCTACCCACGAGCAGTACTTC.